The T cell receptor beta chain described here comes from a study of response to subunit inactivated influenza vaccine. In the case of this clonotype: Its antigen is unidentified.

The CDR3 is 16 amino acids. The germline V gene encodes CDR1 MNHEY and CDR2 SVGEGT. After removal of 5 bases from V and 5 bases from J, the junction contained 12 bases not matched to a gene. Regarding the study as a whole: Authors suggested seasonal influenza vaccinations each recruit few new T cells.

Each CDR3 protein is one row after TCRdb ran MiXCR on the RT-PCR reads. The sample contains over 450,000 distinct CDR3 sequences, roughly 13% of which appear only once. This chain links TRBV6-2 or TRBV6-3 with TRBJ2-3, with 8 bases fitting TRBD1. The clonotype was recovered from a man between 50 and 59 years old who received an inactivated influenza vaccine. This specimen was PBMCs from blood, taken more than 35 days after vaccination. The CDR3 DNA reads TGTGCCAGCAGTCACCCCGGACAGGGCAGTGGAGATACGCAGTATTTT. Translated, it gives CASSHPGQGSGDTQYF.